These T cell receptor beta chains were read from a single sample in a study of blood T cell repertoires in COVID-19. Profiled with immunoSEQ multiplex PCR; TCRdb holds only in-frame clones, not every one. The sample holds 200,000 to 250,000 clones, approximately 87% seen once. The specimen sequenced was PBMCs or T cells enriched from blood (not recorded which). The receptors stem from a woman aged 50 to 60 in a cohort exposed to, infected with or recovered from COVID-19 (not recorded which). Both conserved end residues are part of each CDR3. Fields, in order: V gene, D gene, CDR3 protein. A D gene is named only where the DNA matches it firmly.

>TRBV6-5|TRBD1
CASSRRGQGGYTF
>TRBV11-2|TRBD1
CASNSYRGLNTEAFF
>TRBV9|NA
CASSLESVGYEQYF
>TRBV5-8|NA
CASSPGQLNQPQHF
>TRBV11-2|NA
CASSPAASRLYF
>TRBV9|TRBD1
CASSPGQVNSPLHF
>TRBV7-9|TRBD1
CASSLGTGQETQYF
>TRBV28|NA
CASNSLRGSTYEQYF
>TRBV20-1|NA
CSASRSGEISGNTIYF
>TRBV20-1|NA
CSASKGSSVSTDTQYF
>TRBV9|NA
CASSYTGTRDNTEAFF
>TRBV15|NA
CATSRGGTPYEQYF
>TRBV5-8|NA
CASSFRGKETQYF
>TRBV2|TRBD1
CASSAETGGYGYTF
>TRBV4-1|TRBD2
CASSLTGTSVETQYF
>TRBV6-5|TRBD2
CASTGRVAPAYEQYF
>TRBV5-3|TRBD1
CARSPVVTGSYGYTF
>TRBV10-3|TRBD2
CAISFRDSGGKLFF
>TRBV7-2|NA
CASSLIGPGTNYGYTF
>TRBV7-9|NA
CASSPPLRNTEAFF
>TRBV5-1|NA
CASSPRGHSTDTQYF
>TRBV18|NA
CASSPLQGGSTEAFF
>TRBV30|NA
CAYTDSSSATNEKLFF
>TRBV4-2|NA
CASSQGGQEAQYF
>TRBV4-3|NA
CASSQELYNQPQHF
>TRBV4-3|NA
CASSQVNGADGYTF
>TRBV9|TRBD1
CASSVDREGYNEQFF
>TRBV4-1|NA
CASSQDSRPGNTGELFF
>TRBV10-2|NA
CASRGAASNYGYTF
>TRBV18|TRBD2
CASSPPLSSGTSYEQYF
>TRBV28|NA
CASSFLGGGQPQHF
>TRBV4-2|NA
CASSQVGARAFRSPLHF
>TRBV3-1/TRBV3-2|TRBD1
CASSQGLGGSEQYF
>TRBV19|TRBD1
CASSLSPGGDQPQHF
>TRBV7-6|NA
CASSLVGGSGYEQFF
>TRBV11-1|NA
CASSLVGSEQYF
>TRBV7-8|NA
CASSHKDTDISEKLFF
>TRBV5-6|TRBD1
CASSLTKAGQSYEKLFF